Shown below are 25 T cell receptor beta chains from a single sample sequenced in a study of Graves' ophthalmopathy and Graves' hyperthyroidism (dated by TCRdb to 2017 to 2018). Sequencing was performed on an Illumina HiSeq 2000. TCR beta CDR3 regions were amplified from RNA transcripts for repertoire sequencing. HTBI primers and the Qiagen OneStep RT-PCR kit were used in a first-round RT-PCR, which was followed by a second-round multiplex PCR, size selection and purification. TCRdb's own reprocessing of the public reads used fastp at Q25 and MiXCR and kept productive beta chains. All rows with the same CDR3 protein become a single entry with the most common DNA and genes. This sample has about 600,000 distinct CDR3 sequences in its table, and approximately 37% of those were observed once. Of the sample, around 4.6% falls within the top ten clones. Sequencing was carried out using peripheral blood or thyroid tissue (not recorded which). The source of these receptors is an adult man with Graves' hyperthyroidism.

The chain carries TRBV7-2 and TRBJ1-4, with D unresolved. The CDR3 spans 15 residues. Germline loops: CDR1 SGHTA, CDR2 FQGNSA. The ends were cut back, 5 bases at V and 7 bases at J, with 17 bases in the middle. CDR3 amino acids: CASSQDMGLAEKLFF. In DNA, the CDR3 is TGTGCCAGCAGCCAAGATATGGGTCTTGCTGAAAAACTGTTTTTT.

On this clonotype: This may arise from a read error, as a much more abundant clone is one base away. The CDR3 ends on some other residue instead of the conserved phenylalanine or tryptophan, so this is likely a read error. V is TRBV7-3 and J is TRBJ1-2; 10 nucleotides match TRBD1. Unmatched junction bases numbered 11, after V lost 5 bases and J lost 8 bases. The CDR3 consists of 15 residues. The germline V gene has CDR1 SGHTA and CDR2 FQGTGA. The CDR3 DNA sequence: TGTGCCAGCAGCCCGGACAGGGGGAAGGCGGTAGGCTACACCCTC. It yields the protein CASSPDRGKAVGYTL.

This clonotype has a count of ten or more. The chain couples TRBV7-9 to TRBJ2-5; possible D gene TRBD2, 5 bases. There are 14 residues in the CDR3. From germline, CDR1 is SEHNR and CDR2 FQNEAQ (reference sequence). The V and J ends lost 3 bases and 0 bases respectively, with 8 bases between them. The CDR3 nucleotides read TGTGCCAGCAGCTTGGGAGAGTACCAAGAGACCCAGTACTTC. This codes for CASSLGEYQETQYF.

This chain links TRBV5-1 with TRBJ2-3; TRBD1 matches 7 bases. The CDR3 runs 15 residues. V trimming: 4 bases; J trimming: 2 bases; junction bases outside the gene matches: 7. CDR1 is SGHRS and CDR2 is YFSETQ in the germline V gene. CDR3 sequence reads: CASSRGQSYTDTQYF. CDR3 DNA sequence: TGCGCCAGCAGCCGGGGACAGAGTTACACAGATACGCAGTATTTT. The full variable domain, in which reference TRBV5-1 and TRBJ2-3 provide the parts outside the CDR3, is KAGVTQTPRYLIKTRGQQVTLSCSPISGHRSVSWYQQTPGQGLQFLFEYFSETQRNKGNFPGRFSGRQFSNSRSEMNVSTLELGDSALYLCASSRGQSYTDTQYFGPGTRLTVL.

This clonotype has just a few counts. The chain employs TRBV6-5 and TRBJ1-4, with a possible D match to TRBD1 (6 bases). Germline V CDR1 and CDR2: MNHEY, SVGAGI. V lost 5 bases, J lost 4 bases, and 11 bases lay in between. The CDR3 is made up of 14 amino acids. The CDR3 is CASSRTALNEKLFF. DNA for the CDR3: TGTGCCAGCAGTCGGACAGCTCTTAATGAAAAACTGTTTTTT.

The chain combines TRBV29-1 with TRBJ2-7; the match to TRBD2 covers 10 bases. The CDR3 runs to 16 residues. Germline CDR1 is SQVTM and CDR2 is ANQGSEA. After removal of 4 bases from V and 1 base from J, the junction contained 10 bases not matched to a gene. CDR3 region: CSVGRAGTSVSYEQYF. CDR3 DNA sequence: TGCAGCGTTGGGAGGGCCGGGACTAGCGTTTCCTACGAGCAGTACTTC.

On this clonotype itself: Since the CDR3 does not end with the conserved phenylalanine or tryptophan, this likely comes from a read error. The rearrangement joins TRBV5-1 to TRBJ2-7, with D perhaps TRBD1 (6 bases). Trimming took 3 bases from V and 2 from J, leaving 15 bases between them. Germline V gene sequence: CDR1 SGHRS, CDR2 YFSETQ. CDR3 size: 15 residues. In nucleotides, the CDR3 is TGCGCCAGCAGCTCGACAGGAATTAGCCCCTACGAGCAGTACCTC. Translation gives CASSSTGISPYEQYL.

The chain carries TRBV7-3 and TRBJ2-7; D may be TRBD1 (5 bases). The germline V gene encodes CDR1 SGHTA and CDR2 FQGTGA. This CDR3 contains 15 residues. Trimming stripped 2 bases from V and 7 bases from J, with 18 bases between. Written as DNA, the CDR3 is TGTGCCAGCAGCTTAGACAGTAAGACCTACAATGAGCAGTACTTC. It yields the protein CASSLDSKTYNEQYF.

As concerns this clonotype: This may stem from a read error, because a much larger clone lies one nucleotide away. This rearrangement joins TRBV7-9 to TRBJ1-2; possible D gene TRBD1, 5 bases. This CDR3 comprises 15 residues. Looked up from germline, CDR1 is SEHNR and CDR2 is FQNEAQ (reference sequence). V dropped 3 bases and J dropped 2 bases, with 13 bases sitting between them. This CDR3 reads CASSFGRDSNYGYTF. The CDR3 DNA is TGTGCCAGCAGCTTCGGGAGGGACTCGAACTATGGCTACACCTTC. Variable domain in full (rest from reference TRBV7-9 and TRBJ1-2): DTGVSQNPRHKITKRGQNVTFRCDPISEHNRLYWYRQTLGQGPEFLTYFQNEAQLEKSRLLSDRFSAERPKGSFSTLEIQRTEQGDSAMYLCASSFGRDSNYGYTFGSGTRLTVV.

This clonotype was seen repeatedly, ten times or more. The chain carries TRBV7-9 and TRBJ1-1, with TRBD1 matching over 7 bases. Germline lookup yields CDR1 SEHNR and CDR2 FQNEAQ (reference sequence). The CDR3 sequence is 14 residues long. Trimming removed 4 bases from V and 6 bases from J; junction bases left unmatched: 8. The CDR3 DNA is TGTGCCAGCAGCTCAGACAGGGTCGAGGCTGAAGCTTTCTTT. Translated: CASSSDRVEAEAFF.

This clonotype was detected only a few times. The J gene is TRBJ1-1, the V gene TRBV30; 7 nucleotides line up with TRBD1. The V and J ends lost 7 bases and 5 bases, in that order; junction bases with no gene match: 7. The germline gives CDR1 GTSNPN, CDR2 SVGIG (reference sequence). CDR3 length: 12 amino acids. CDR3 coding DNA: TGTGCCTCTGACAGGGTGATTACTGAAGCTTTCTTT. It translates to CASDRVITEAFF.

A few counts support this clonotype. The chain combines TRBV29-1 with TRBJ2-7; 7 bases are a match to TRBD1. The V segment lost 7 bases and the J segment 1 base; nucleotides outside the gene matches: 4. The CDR3 has 12 residues. Germline-derived CDR1 and CDR2 are SQVTM and ANQGSEA. The CDR3 region is CSAADRSYEQYF. As DNA, the CDR3 is TGCAGCGCGGCGGACAGGTCCTACGAGCAGTACTTC.

The V gene is TRBV7-3, the J gene TRBJ2-5; TRBD2 matches 7 bases. Germline V CDR1 and CDR2: SGHTA, FQGTGA. The CDR3 is 18 amino acids. The V and J ends lost 5 bases and 1 base, in that order; junction bases with no gene match: 16. The CDR3 region has the DNA TGTGCCAGCAGCCTCTACCCCCCGGCCAGCGGGGCCCAAGAGACCCAGTACTTC. Residues: CASSLYPPASGAQETQYF.

This clonotype was counted ten times or more. The chain recombines TRBV29-1 with TRBJ2-5; D perhaps matches TRBD1 (6 bases). V lost 6 bases, J lost 4 bases, and 15 bases lay in between. The CDR3 length is 13 residues. Per the germline V gene, CDR1 is SQVTM and CDR2 is ANQGSEA. The CDR3 reads CSVLNGTTETQYF. For the CDR3, the DNA is TGCAGCGTACTTAACGGGACAACAGAGACCCAGTACTTC.

This clonotype was picked up a small number of times. The chain recombines TRBV7-2 with TRBJ1-5; TRBD1 matches at 7 bases. V was pared by 5 bases and J by 3 bases, with 13 bases of the junction left unmatched. The CDR3 runs 17 residues. Germline values: CDR1 SGHTA, CDR2 FQGNSA. The CDR3 nucleotides are TGTGCCAGCAGCCAAGATGGGTCAGGGGGACTCAATCAGCCCCAGCATTTT. Its translation is CASSQDGSGGLNQPQHF.

This clonotype was detected many times. This rearrangement joins TRBV19 to TRBJ1-6; tentative D call: TRBD1 (6 bases). CDR3 length: 15 residues. V lost 2 bases to trimming and J lost 7 bases, with 12 bases between them. Germline V lookup: CDR1 LNHDA, CDR2 SQIVND (reference sequence). CDR3 protein: CASSITGQGNSPLHF. DNA for the CDR3: TGTGCCAGTAGTATAACAGGGCAGGGGAATTCACCCCTCCACTTT.

This clonotype appeared many times. This chain uses TRBV6-6 with TRBJ1-6; 7 nucleotides line up with TRBD1. The germline gives CDR1 MNHNY, CDR2 SVGAGI (reference sequence). Losses at the gene ends were 8 bases for V and 11 bases for J; bases not matched to a gene: 15. This CDR3 comprises 15 residues. The CDR3 protein is CASGRSQGSPPPLHF. In DNA, the CDR3 is TGTGCCAGCGGTCGTTCACAGGGGAGCCCTCCACCCCTCCACTTT.

This clonotype was recorded at least ten times. The chain carries TRBV6-1 and TRBJ2-7; D is undetermined. V was clipped by 4 bases and J by 4 bases, with 5 bases between them. There are 11 residues in the CDR3. Germline V gene data show CDR1 as MNHNS and CDR2 as SASEGT. The CDR3 is CASSGTYEQYF. The CDR3 region has the DNA TGTGCCAGCAGTGGAACTTACGAGCAGTACTTC.

The chain combines TRBV2 with TRBJ2-5, with TRBD2 identical over 11 bases. The CDR3 length is 14 residues. The V gene end was trimmed by 6 bases and the J gene end by 7 bases; junction bases not matched to a gene: 7. Germline-derived CDR1 and CDR2 are SNHLY and FYNNEI. The CDR3 nucleotides are TGTGCCAGCAGGGACACTAGCGGGAGTGCGACCCAGTACTTC. This encodes CASRDTSGSATQYF.

This clonotype was observed many times. This chain joins TRBV20-1 and TRBJ2-5, with 14 positions matching TRBD2. The CDR3 extends over 16 amino acids. The V segment lost 6 bases and the J segment 2 bases; nucleotides outside the gene matches: 8. Germline V gives CDR1 DFQATT, CDR2 SNEGSKA (reference sequence). This CDR3 reads CSATSGTSGGQETQYF. Written as DNA, the CDR3 is TGCAGTGCGACGTCCGGGACTAGCGGGGGACAAGAGACCCAGTACTTC.

The CDR3 DNA follows: TGTGCCAGCAGCGTCCTTGCTAGCACAGATACGCAGTATTTT. Protein product: CASSVLASTDTQYF. This chain uses TRBV11-2 with TRBJ2-3; D is ambiguous. The V gene lost 5 bases and the J gene lost 0 bases, with 9 bases spanning the gap. CDR3 length equals 14 residues. Germline V gene data show CDR1 as SGHAT and CDR2 as FQNNGV.

This chain uses TRBV6-1 with TRBJ1-2; the D gene is possibly TRBD1 (6 bases). V was pared by 5 bases and J by 5 bases, with 18 bases between. The CDR3 sequence is 15 residues long. Looked up from germline, CDR1 is MNHNS and CDR2 is SASEGT. CDR3 bases: TGTGCCAGCAGTTACTCCCCCGGACAGAAATATGGCTACACCTTC. Amino acid sequence: CASSYSPGQKYGYTF.

This clonotype showed up many times. V is TRBV29-1 and J is TRBJ2-7; TRBD1 matches at 8 bases. The CDR3 totals 12 residues. Germline V lookup: CDR1 SQVTM, CDR2 ANQGSEA. V lost 3 bases and J lost 5; bases outside the gene matches: 3. The CDR3 reads CSVDRGPNEQYF. CDR3 in DNA: TGCAGCGTTGACAGGGGGCCCAACGAGCAGTACTTC.

This clonotype occurred many times. The rearrangement links TRBV6-5 to TRBJ1-2, with 8 bases matching TRBD1. The CDR3 is made up of 13 amino acids. Germline trimming cut 7 bases from V and 3 bases from J; bases unmatched to any gene: 4. Germline V gene lookup returns CDR1 MNHEY and CDR2 SVGAGI. CDR3 region: CASNPTGDYGYTF. CDR3 nucleotides: TGTGCCAGCAACCCGACAGGGGACTATGGCTACACCTTC.

This clonotype was counted at least ten times. The chain couples TRBV6-5 to TRBJ1-2, with 8 positions matching TRBD1. In germline, CDR1 is MNHEY, CDR2 SVGAGI. J was trimmed by 8 bases and V by 5 bases; bases with no gene match: 13. The CDR3 is 15 amino acids. The CDR3 loop is CASSGQGGRFWGYTF. DNA of the CDR3: TGTGCCAGCAGTGGACAGGGAGGAAGGTTTTGGGGCTACACCTTC.